The 23 T cell receptor beta chains below all came from one sample that was sequenced in a study of cytomegalovirus exposure and HLA in healthy donors. 13 Jbeta primers and 60 Vbeta primers were used for the PCR. Some clones are missing from TCRdb's copy, which holds only in-frame ones; the method was immunoSEQ multiplex PCR. The table includes roughly 180,000 clones, nearly 80% detected once. The sample comprised PBMCs. These receptors came from a female donor in good health and CMV-seronegative.

Written as DNA, the CDR3 is TGCGCCAGCAGCCAAGGTACAGGGTTCCATAATTCACCCCTCCACTTT. This sequence encodes CASSQGTGFHNSPLHF. The rearrangement uses TRBV4-1 and TRBJ1-6; TRBD1 is a possible D gene (6 bases). Trimming stripped 1 base from V and 5 bases from J, with 12 bases between. Germline CDR1 MGHRA, CDR2 YSYEKL. The CDR3 contains 16 residues.

The V gene is TRBV2, the J gene TRBJ2-1; TRBD2 matches at 11 bases. Looked up from germline, CDR1 is SNHLY and CDR2 is FYNNEI. V trimming: 5 bases; J trimming: 0 bases; junction bases outside the gene matches: 12. The CDR3 spans 19 residues. As DNA, the CDR3 is TGTGCCAGCAGTACTCTAGCGGGGGGCTGGGGGGACTCCTACAATGAGCAGTTCTTC. Amino acid sequence: CASSTLAGGWGDSYNEQFF.

This clone has more than one count but fewer than ten. The chain uses TRBV28 and TRBJ2-7; possibly TRBD2 for D (6 bases). CDR3 length: 18 residues. The V gene lost 3 bases and the J gene lost 1 base, with 22 bases spanning the gap. The V gene's germline CDR1 is MDHEN and CDR2 SYDVKM. This chain's CDR3 is CASSFLRAGLVGSYEQYF. CDR3 coding DNA: TGTGCCAGCAGTTTCCTTAGAGCGGGCCTGGTTGGATCCTACGAGCAGTACTTC.

This chain joins TRBV4-1 and TRBJ2-2; 7 nucleotides match TRBD1. The ends lost 4 bases at V and 6 bases at J; junction bases unmatched: 8. The CDR3 length is 15 residues. In germline, CDR1 is MGHRA, CDR2 YSYEKL. CDR3 in amino acids: CASSPRQGEAGELFF. DNA for the CDR3: TGCGCCAGCAGCCCCCGACAGGGAGAGGCCGGGGAGCTGTTTTTT.

This sequence joins TRBV5-4 and TRBJ1-6; D might be TRBD1 (5 bases). The CDR3 contains 16 residues. CDR1 and CDR2 (germline): SGHNT, YYREEE (reference sequence). V was clipped by 2 bases and J by 7 bases, with 16 bases between them. CDR3 sequence (DNA): TGTGCCAGCAGCTTAAGGGGCACAATGGGGAATTCACCCCTCCACTTT. The encoded protein is CASSLRGTMGNSPLHF.

The chain links TRBV5-6 to TRBJ1-2; no clear D gene. The CDR3 contains 13 residues. Trimming removed 3 bases from V and 4 bases from J, with 10 bases in between. CDR1 SGHDT and CDR2 YYEEEE come from the germline V gene. DNA for the CDR3: TGTGCCAGCAGCTACCGGGAGCCCTATGGCTACACCTTC. As protein: CASSYREPYGYTF. Complete variable domain (other parts from reference TRBV5-6 and TRBJ1-2): DAGVTQSPTHLIKTRGQQVTLRCSPKSGHDTVSWYQQALGQGPQFIFQYYEEEERQRGNFPDRFSGHQFPNYSSELNVNALLLGDSALYLCASSYREPYGYTFGSGTRLTVV.

This clone showed up just once. This chain links TRBV18 with TRBJ1-5; 9 bases fit TRBD1. Germline V gene lookup returns CDR1 KGHSH and CDR2 LQKENI. V was clipped by 4 bases and J by 6 bases; unmatched bases: 4. This CDR3 has 14 amino acids. CDR3 sequence (DNA): TGTGCCAGCTCACACAGGGGGCCCCCTCAGCCCCAGCATTTT. This encodes CASSHRGPPQPQHF.

The V and J genes are TRBV7-9 and TRBJ2-7, with 7 bases aligning to TRBD1. The CDR3 length is 13 residues. V shed 5 bases, J shed 5 bases, and the junction held 6 bases outside the gene matches. CDR1 is SEHNR, CDR2 FQNEAQ, per germline (reference sequence). CDR3 residues: CASSHDRANEQYF. In nucleotides, the CDR3 is TGTGCCAGCAGCCACGACAGGGCCAACGAGCAGTACTTC.

The chain employs TRBV25-1 and TRBJ2-1, with 11 bases fitting TRBD2. Per germline, CDR1 MGHDK and CDR2 SYGVNS. V was clipped by 3 bases and J by 2 bases; unmatched bases: 0. The CDR3 length is 15 residues. The CDR3 coding sequence is TGTGCCAGCAGTGATAGCGGGAGGGCCTACAATGAGCAGTTCTTC. As protein: CASSDSGRAYNEQFF. The complete variable domain, with remaining parts taken from reference TRBV25-1 and TRBJ2-1, reads EADIYQTPRYLVIGTGKKITLECSQTMGHDKMYWYQQDPGMELHLIHYSYGVNSTEKGDLSSESTVSRIRTEHFPLTLESARPSHTSQYLCASSDSGRAYNEQFFGPGTRLTVL.

This sequence joins TRBV15 and TRBJ1-1; D is unresolved. Germline V gives CDR1 LNHNV, CDR2 YYDKDF (reference sequence). The CDR3 consists of 15 residues. V was trimmed by 4 bases and J by 1 base, leaving 13 bases between them. CDR3: CATSKRVDGNTEAFF. The CDR3 region has the DNA TGTGCCACCAGCAAACGGGTCGATGGGAACACTGAAGCTTTCTTT.

The chain uses TRBV5-1 and TRBJ2-1; 7 bases line up with TRBD1. The ends lost 5 bases at V and 4 bases at J; junction bases unmatched: 6. Germline values: CDR1 SGHRS, CDR2 YFSETQ. This CDR3 region has 14 residues. CDR3 residues: CASSTGQNYNEQFF. The CDR3 coding sequence is TGCGCCAGCAGTACGGGACAGAATTACAATGAGCAGTTCTTC. Combining the CDR3 with reference TRBV5-1 and TRBJ2-1 gives the whole variable domain KAGVTQTPRYLIKTRGQQVTLSCSPISGHRSVSWYQQTPGQGLQFLFEYFSETQRNKGNFPGRFSGRQFSNSRSEMNVSTLELGDSALYLCASSTGQNYNEQFFGPGTRLTVL.

The rearrangement uses TRBV19 and TRBJ1-5, with D unclear. CDR1 is LNHDA and CDR2 is SQIVND in the germline V gene (reference sequence). This CDR3 comprises 14 residues. V gave up 6 bases and J gave up 4 bases, with 13 bases separating them. For the CDR3, the DNA is TGTGCCAGTAGCCCGGGAGGCCTTAATCAGCCCCAGCATTTT. The encoded protein is CASSPGGLNQPQHF.

The chain combines TRBV6-5 with TRBJ1-1, with 10 bases lining up with TRBD1. V was pared by 4 bases and J by 8 bases, with 4 bases of the junction left unmatched. Germline V gene data show CDR1 as MNHEY and CDR2 as SVGAGI. The CDR3 loop spans 13 amino acids. In nucleotides, the CDR3 is TGTGCCAGCAGTTTTCTGGACAGGGGGGAAGCTTTCTTT. This translates into CASSFLDRGEAFF.

This clone was seen only a few times. This sequence joins TRBV7-2 and TRBJ2-2, with D possibly matching TRBD2 (6 bases). This CDR3 contains 13 residues. Germline CDR1 reads SGHTA; CDR2 reads FQGNSA. V dropped 5 bases and J dropped 7 bases, with 11 bases sitting between them. The CDR3 region has the DNA TGTGCCAGCAGCGGCGGGGTTGGCGGGGAGCTGTTTTTT. Residues: CASSGGVGGELFF.

The chain is built from TRBV19 and TRBJ2-7, with 11 bases fitting TRBD2. V gave up 3 bases and J gave up 3 bases; unmatched junction bases: 4. CDR1 is LNHDA, CDR2 SQIVND, per germline (reference sequence). This CDR3 is 15 amino acids long. The CDR3 protein is CASSMVAGGVYEQYF. CDR3 coding DNA: TGTGCCAGTAGTATGGTAGCGGGAGGGGTCTACGAGCAGTACTTC.

This chain connects TRBV7-9 to TRBJ1-6; maybe TRBD1 (5 bases). Per germline, CDR1 SEHNR and CDR2 FQNEAQ (reference sequence). The CDR3 sequence is 15 residues long. V lost 5 bases, J lost 8 bases, and 16 bases lay in between. CDR3 sequence: CASSLTGTADSPLHF. Here the CDR3 DNA reads TGTGCCAGCAGCCTCACCGGGACTGCTGATTCACCCCTCCACTTT.

This chain uses TRBV5-1 with TRBJ1-1; D might be TRBD1 (5 bases). CDR1 and CDR2 (germline): SGHRS, YFSETQ. Between the trimmed V and J ends, which lost 3 bases and 0 bases, there was a span of 9 bases. CDR3 length: 14 residues. CDR3 bases: TGCGCCAGCAGCTCAGGGTTCATGAACACTGAAGCTTTCTTT. Its protein product is CASSSGFMNTEAFF.

V gene TRBV5-1 combines with J gene TRBJ2-7, with 9 bases lining up with TRBD2. This CDR3 comprises 15 residues. CDR1 SGHRS and CDR2 YFSETQ come from the germline V gene. V trimming: 1 base; J trimming: 5 bases; junction bases outside the gene matches: 7. This chain's CDR3 is CASSLRSGRLHEQYF. CDR3 nucleotides: TGCGCCAGCAGCTTGAGGAGCGGGAGGCTACACGAGCAGTACTTC.

This chain joins TRBV5-6 and TRBJ1-2, with TRBD1 matching 10 bases. This CDR3 spans 16 amino acids. The junction had 11 bases not matched to a gene; V was cut back by 4 bases and J by 5 bases. Germline assignment: CDR1 SGHDT and CDR2 YYEEEE. CDR3 region: CASSLEGTGDPYGYTF. As DNA, the CDR3 is TGTGCCAGCAGCCTGGAAGGGACAGGGGACCCTTATGGCTACACCTTC.

This clone has just one count. The chain employs TRBV19 and TRBJ2-1; tentative D call: TRBD1 (5 bases). The CDR3 has 13 amino acids. Between the trimmed V and J ends, which lost 3 bases and 2 bases, there was a span of 5 bases. From germline, CDR1 is LNHDA and CDR2 SQIVND (reference sequence). DNA for the CDR3: TGTGCCAGTAGTATGGGGCCCTACAATGAGCAGTTCTTC. Encoded protein: CASSMGPYNEQFF.

V is TRBV19 and J is TRBJ1-4; 10 bases map to TRBD1. The trim removed 2 bases at V and 6 bases at J, leaving 6 bases unmatched. Germline assignment: CDR1 LNHDA and CDR2 SQIVND (reference sequence). This CDR3 spans 16 amino acids. The CDR3 nucleotides read TGTGCCAGTAGTATATCTACCGGGACAGGGGATGAAAAACTGTTTTTT. Translated, it gives CASSISTGTGDEKLFF.

The V and J genes are TRBV5-6 and TRBJ1-1; 9 nucleotides line up with TRBD1. Germline CDR1 SGHDT, CDR2 YYEEEE. The CDR3 sequence is 16 residues long. The ends lost 4 bases at V and 4 bases at J; junction bases unmatched: 11. The CDR3 nucleotides are TGTGCCAGCAGCCGGCGGGACAGGGTGAAGGGCACTGAAGCTTTCTTT. This encodes CASSRRDRVKGTEAFF.

The J gene is TRBJ1-1, the V gene TRBV6-6; maybe TRBD1 (5 bases). Trimming pared 4 bases from V and 6 bases from J, leaving 12 bases between. Germline V gives CDR1 MNHNY, CDR2 SVGAGI (reference sequence). The CDR3 loop spans 13 amino acids. CDR3 residues: CASSSPGIAEAFF. CDR3 DNA: TGTGCCAGCAGTTCCCCAGGGATAGCTGAAGCTTTCTTT.